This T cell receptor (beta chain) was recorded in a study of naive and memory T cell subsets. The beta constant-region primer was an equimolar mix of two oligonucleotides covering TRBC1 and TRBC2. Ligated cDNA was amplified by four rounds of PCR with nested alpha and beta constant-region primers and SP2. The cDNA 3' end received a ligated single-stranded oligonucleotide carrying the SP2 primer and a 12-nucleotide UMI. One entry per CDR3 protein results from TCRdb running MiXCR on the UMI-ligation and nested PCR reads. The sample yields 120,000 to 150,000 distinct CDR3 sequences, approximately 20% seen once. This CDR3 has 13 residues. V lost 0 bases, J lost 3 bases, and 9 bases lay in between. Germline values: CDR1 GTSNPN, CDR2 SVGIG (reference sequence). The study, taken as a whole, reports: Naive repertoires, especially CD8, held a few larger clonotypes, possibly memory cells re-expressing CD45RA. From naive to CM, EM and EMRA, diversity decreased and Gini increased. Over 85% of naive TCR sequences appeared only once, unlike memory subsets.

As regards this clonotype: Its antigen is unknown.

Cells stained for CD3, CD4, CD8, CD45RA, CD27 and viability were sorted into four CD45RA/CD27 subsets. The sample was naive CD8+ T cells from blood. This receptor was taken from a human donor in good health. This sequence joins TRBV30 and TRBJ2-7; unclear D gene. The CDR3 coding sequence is TGTGCCTGGAGTGTCCCCTACCTCTACGAGCAGTACTTC. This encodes CAWSVPYLYEQYF.